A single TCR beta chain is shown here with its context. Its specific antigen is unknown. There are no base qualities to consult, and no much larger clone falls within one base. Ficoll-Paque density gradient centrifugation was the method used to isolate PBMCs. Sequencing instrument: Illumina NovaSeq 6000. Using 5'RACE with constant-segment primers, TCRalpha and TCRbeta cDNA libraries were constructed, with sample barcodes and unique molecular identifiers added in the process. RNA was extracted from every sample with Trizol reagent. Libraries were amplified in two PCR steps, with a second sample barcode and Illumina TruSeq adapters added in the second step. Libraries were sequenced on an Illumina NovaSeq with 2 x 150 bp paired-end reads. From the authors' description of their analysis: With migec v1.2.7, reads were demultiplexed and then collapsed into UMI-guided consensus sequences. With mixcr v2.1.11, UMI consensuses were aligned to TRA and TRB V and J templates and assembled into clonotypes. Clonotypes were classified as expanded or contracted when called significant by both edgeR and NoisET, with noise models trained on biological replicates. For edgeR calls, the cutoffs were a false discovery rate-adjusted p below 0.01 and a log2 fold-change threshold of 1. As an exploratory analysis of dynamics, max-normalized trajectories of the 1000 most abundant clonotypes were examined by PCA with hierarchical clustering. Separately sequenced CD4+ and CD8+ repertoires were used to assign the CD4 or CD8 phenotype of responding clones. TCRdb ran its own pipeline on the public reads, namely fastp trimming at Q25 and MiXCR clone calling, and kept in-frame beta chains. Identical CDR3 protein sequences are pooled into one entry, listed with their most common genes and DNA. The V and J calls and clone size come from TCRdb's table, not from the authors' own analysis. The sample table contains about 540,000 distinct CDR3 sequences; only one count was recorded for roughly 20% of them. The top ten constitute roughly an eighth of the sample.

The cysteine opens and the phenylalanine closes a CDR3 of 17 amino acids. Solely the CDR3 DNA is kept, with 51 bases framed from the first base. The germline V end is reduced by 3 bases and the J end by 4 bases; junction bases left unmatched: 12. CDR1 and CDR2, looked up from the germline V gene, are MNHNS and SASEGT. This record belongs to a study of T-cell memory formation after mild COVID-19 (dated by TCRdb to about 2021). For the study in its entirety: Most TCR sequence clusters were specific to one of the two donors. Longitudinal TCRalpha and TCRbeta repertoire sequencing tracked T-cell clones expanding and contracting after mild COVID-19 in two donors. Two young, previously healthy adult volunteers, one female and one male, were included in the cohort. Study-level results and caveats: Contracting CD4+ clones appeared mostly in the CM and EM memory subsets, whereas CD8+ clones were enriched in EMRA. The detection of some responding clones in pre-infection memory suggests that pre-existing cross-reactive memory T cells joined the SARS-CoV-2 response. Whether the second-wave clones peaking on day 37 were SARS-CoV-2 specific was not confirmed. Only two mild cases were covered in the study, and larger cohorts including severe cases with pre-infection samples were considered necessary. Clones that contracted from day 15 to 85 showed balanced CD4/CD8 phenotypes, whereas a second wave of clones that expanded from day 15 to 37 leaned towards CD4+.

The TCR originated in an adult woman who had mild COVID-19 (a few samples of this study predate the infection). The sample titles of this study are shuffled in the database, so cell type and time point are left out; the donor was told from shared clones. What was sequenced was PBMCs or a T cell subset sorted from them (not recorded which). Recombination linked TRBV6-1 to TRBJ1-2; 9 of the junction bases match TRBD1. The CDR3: CASSEPRTQGAGYGYTF. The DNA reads TGTGCCAGCAGTGAGCCCCGAACACAGGGGGCCGGCTATGGCTACACCTTC.